This TCR beta chain is drawn from a study of CD8 T cells in ankylosing spondylitis. Study conclusions and caveats: Matched synovial fluid from ankylosing spondylitis patients was reported to be enriched for disease-linked clones. In ankylosing spondylitis blood, a motif of several highly homologous TCR beta variants appeared characteristic. Prior literature has documented some motif variants in synovial fluid and blood from reactive arthritis.

For TCR beta, libraries came from quantitative 5'-RACE with molecular barcodes. In TCRdb, the 5' RACE reads were re-called with MiXCR into one record per CDR3 protein. Among more than 150,000 distinct CDR3 sequences listed, roughly 11% were seen once. The CDR3 runs 15 residues. Germline assignment: CDR1 DFQATT and CDR2 SNEGSKA (reference sequence). V was clipped by 0 bases and J by 0 bases, with 8 bases between them. In this sample, this clonotype turned up many times. Its antigen is unknown. Sequencing input: blood, either unsorted or a sorted T cell fraction (not recorded which). The genes are TRBV20-1 and TRBJ1-4; no firm D call. The TCR sequence derives from a male donor with ankylosing spondylitis or in good health (not recorded which). The CDR3 protein is CSARDLEPTNEKLFF. CDR3 DNA: TGCAGTGCTAGAGATCTGGAACCAACTAATGAAAAACTGTTTTTT.